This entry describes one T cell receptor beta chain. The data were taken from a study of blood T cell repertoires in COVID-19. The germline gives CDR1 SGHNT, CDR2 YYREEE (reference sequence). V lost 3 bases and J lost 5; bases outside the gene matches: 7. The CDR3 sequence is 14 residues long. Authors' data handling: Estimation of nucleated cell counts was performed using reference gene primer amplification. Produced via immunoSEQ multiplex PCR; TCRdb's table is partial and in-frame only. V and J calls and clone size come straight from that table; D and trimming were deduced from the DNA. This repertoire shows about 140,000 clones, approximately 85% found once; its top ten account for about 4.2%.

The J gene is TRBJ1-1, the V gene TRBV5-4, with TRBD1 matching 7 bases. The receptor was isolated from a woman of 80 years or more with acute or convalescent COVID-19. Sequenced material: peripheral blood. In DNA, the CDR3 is TGTGCCAGCAGCTGGGGTCCAGGGGGTACTGAAGCTTTCTTT. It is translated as CASSWGPGGTEAFF.